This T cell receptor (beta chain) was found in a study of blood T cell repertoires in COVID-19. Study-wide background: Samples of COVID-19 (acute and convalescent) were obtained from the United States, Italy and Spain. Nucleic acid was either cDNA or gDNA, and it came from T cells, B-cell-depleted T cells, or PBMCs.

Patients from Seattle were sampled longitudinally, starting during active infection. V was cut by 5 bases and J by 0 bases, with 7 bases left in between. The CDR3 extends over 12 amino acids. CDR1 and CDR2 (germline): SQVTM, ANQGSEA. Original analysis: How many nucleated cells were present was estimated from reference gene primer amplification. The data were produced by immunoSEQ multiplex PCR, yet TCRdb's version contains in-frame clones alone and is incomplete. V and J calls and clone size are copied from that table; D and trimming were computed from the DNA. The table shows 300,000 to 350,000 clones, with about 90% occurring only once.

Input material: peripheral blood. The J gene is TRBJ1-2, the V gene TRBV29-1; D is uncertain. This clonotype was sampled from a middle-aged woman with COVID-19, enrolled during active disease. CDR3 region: CSVLPSNYGYTF. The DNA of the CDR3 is TGCAGCGTTCTCCCCTCTAACTATGGCTACACCTTC.